The clone carrying this T cell receptor beta chain was seen only a few times. Its antigen remains unidentified. Preparation of the TCRbeta library was carried out with unique molecular identifiers. TCRdb fed the PCR reads into MiXCR, producing one record per CDR3 protein. In the table there are almost 600,000 distinct CDR3 sequences, 25% to 30% of which are singletons. This specimen belongs to a study of T-cell reconstitution after alpha-beta-depleted transplantation in children. Study findings and constraints: Several hundred expanded graft clones reportedly supplied alpha-beta T cells about two months after transplant. Newly produced T cells mostly accounted for T-cell counts and diversity one year post-transplant. Diversity of TCRbeta at day 60 was high in some patients, arising from surviving recipient T cells and thymic progenitors.

The germline V gene has CDR1 SEHNR and CDR2 FQNEAQ (reference sequence). J was trimmed by 8 bases and V by 1 base; bases with no gene match: 7. This CDR3 is built from 15 residues. Sample: PBMCs, taken before TCRalphabeta/CD19-depleted stem cell transplant. This TCR was recovered from a boy younger than two with Wiskott-Aldrich syndrome, due to receive a stem cell transplant. This chain joins TRBV7-9 and TRBJ2-1, with 8 nucleotides matching TRBD1. Written as DNA, the CDR3 is TGTGCCAGCAGCTTAGAGGGCAGGGGGCTCGATGAGCAGTTCTTC. Protein product: CASSLEGRGLDEQFF.